The 9 T cell receptor beta chains below all came from one sample that was sequenced in a study of regulatory T cells in long-lasting Graves disease. Both iRepertoire HTBI primers and Arm-PCR of CDR3 regions were used to build the TCR beta libraries. Via MiXCR, TCRdb re-called the multiplex PCR reads, giving one row per CDR3 protein. Here the sample spans more than 300,000 distinct CDR3 sequences, about 18% being singletons. Time point indicated: persistent/refractory GD, antithyroid drugs over 5 years with positive TRAb. RNA isolated from PBMCs was used to make the TCR library. The sample in question was peripheral blood mononuclear cells (PBMCs), obtained when the disease was refractory, from a patient treated with antithyroid drugs. The receptors derive from a female donor with Graves disease.

At least ten counts were recorded for this clonotype. The chain combines TRBV27 with TRBJ1-2; D perhaps matches TRBD1 (5 bases). The V and J ends lost 3 bases and 5 bases respectively, with 10 bases between them. CDR3 length equals 13 residues. Germline V CDR1 and CDR2: MNHEY, SMNVEV (reference sequence). In nucleotides, the CDR3 is TGTGCCAGCAGTTTGCAAGAGGGGTATGGCTACACCTTC. Translated: CASSLQEGYGYTF.

V and J are TRBV20-1 and TRBJ2-3, with 8 positions matching TRBD1. V gave up 5 bases and J gave up 6 bases; unmatched junction bases: 13. The CDR3 is 15 residues long. Germline lookup yields CDR1 DFQATT and CDR2 SNEGSKA (reference sequence). CDR3 in amino acids: CSAWRPRGRFDTQYF. CDR3 nucleotide sequence: TGCAGTGCTTGGCGGCCCAGGGGGCGTTTTGATACGCAGTATTTT.

The chain uses TRBV20-1 and TRBJ2-4; D may be TRBD1 or TRBD2 (5 bases each). The germline gives CDR1 DFQATT, CDR2 SNEGSKA (reference sequence). The CDR3 runs 13 residues. V shed 1 base and J shed 10 bases, with 14 bases lying between them. The CDR3 reads CSARGGSGEIQYF. The CDR3 DNA reads TGCAGTGCTAGAGGGGGGTCCGGGGAGATTCAGTACTTC.

This clonotype showed up just a few times. The V and J genes are TRBV5-1 and TRBJ1-4, with 8 nucleotides matching TRBD1. The trim removed 4 bases at V and 0 bases at J, leaving 11 bases unmatched. The CDR3 consists of 18 residues. Germline CDR1 and CDR2: SGHRS and YFSETQ. The CDR3, as DNA: TGCGCCAGCAGCCTTACCCCAGGGGGCGCAGCAACTAATGAAAAACTGTTTTTT. Translated, it gives CASSLTPGGAATNEKLFF.

This clonotype came up many times. This chain links TRBV20-1 with TRBJ2-5; D perhaps matches TRBD2 (6 bases). The CDR3 is made up of 15 amino acids. Germline lookup yields CDR1 DFQATT and CDR2 SNEGSKA (reference sequence). V was shortened by 5 bases and J by 2 bases, with 18 bases between the two germline ends. The CDR3 sequence: CSAPQGLTVQETQYF. The CDR3, as DNA: TGCAGTGCTCCGCAAGGACTAACCGTACAAGAGACCCAGTACTTC.

Only a few counts were recorded for this clonotype. The CDR3 is CASRGEPETQYF. Here the CDR3 DNA reads TGTGCCAGCCGCGGCGAACCAGAGACCCAGTACTTC. The chain is built from TRBV7-8 and TRBJ2-5; D uncertain. V shed 8 bases and J shed 4 bases, with 11 bases lying between them. The CDR3 is made up of 12 amino acids. In germline, CDR1 is SGHVS, CDR2 FQNEAQ.

This clonotype has a count of ten or more. The J gene is TRBJ1-5, the V gene TRBV28; 7 bases align to TRBD1. With 2 bases clipped from V and 1 base from J, the junction kept 2 bases outside the gene matches. The CDR3 covers 15 residues. Germline CDR1 is MDHEN and CDR2 is SYDVKM. For the CDR3, the DNA is TGTGCCAGCAGTTTACCACAGGGGAGCAATCAGCCCCAGCATTTT. This codes for CASSLPQGSNQPQHF.

This clonotype was counted at least ten times. The chain employs TRBV11-2 and TRBJ2-7, with 9 positions matching TRBD2. Germline V gene data show CDR1 as SGHAT and CDR2 as FQNNGV. CDR3 length equals 17 residues. Germline trimming cut 0 bases from V and 4 bases from J; bases unmatched to any gene: 10. In DNA form, the CDR3 reads TGTGCCAGCAGCTTAGATAAGGCCAGCGGGAGGATTTACGAGCAGTACTTC. It codes for CASSLDKASGRIYEQYF.

In its sample, this clonotype was seen many times. The chain has TRBV20-1 and TRBJ2-7, with 12 nucleotides matching TRBD2. J gave up 5 bases and V 5 bases, and 13 bases lay outside the gene matches. The CDR3 has 16 amino acids. CDR1 DFQATT and CDR2 SNEGSKA come from the germline V gene (reference sequence). CDR3 region: CSAPGGLAGGLDEQYF. The DNA for the CDR3 is TGCAGTGCTCCCGGGGGGCTAGCGGGAGGGCTGGACGAGCAGTACTTC.